This T cell receptor beta chain was documented in a study of T cell responses to AZD1222 COVID-19 vaccine. Findings and caveats of the study: At study baseline, merely five or six AZD1222 recipients were seropositive.

The method was immunoSEQ multiplex PCR; TCRdb's version includes in-frame clones alone and lacks a portion of them. The table has about 170,000 clones, more than 80% seen once; the top ten hold about 3.9%. Notes on this clone: Its antigen is unidentified.

The CDR3 spans 12 residues. Germline CDR1 and CDR2: LNHDA and SQIVND (reference sequence). The germline V and J ends were trimmed by 1 base and 8 bases, with 8 bases remaining between them. This sample comprised peripheral blood, obtained on day 0 of AZD1222 vaccination. This chain links TRBV19 with TRBJ1-2; D not resolved. This clonotype was sampled from an adult in good health. The CDR3 DNA follows: TGTGCCAGTAGTATAGGATCGGGCGGCTACACCTTC. Protein product: CASSIGSGGYTF.